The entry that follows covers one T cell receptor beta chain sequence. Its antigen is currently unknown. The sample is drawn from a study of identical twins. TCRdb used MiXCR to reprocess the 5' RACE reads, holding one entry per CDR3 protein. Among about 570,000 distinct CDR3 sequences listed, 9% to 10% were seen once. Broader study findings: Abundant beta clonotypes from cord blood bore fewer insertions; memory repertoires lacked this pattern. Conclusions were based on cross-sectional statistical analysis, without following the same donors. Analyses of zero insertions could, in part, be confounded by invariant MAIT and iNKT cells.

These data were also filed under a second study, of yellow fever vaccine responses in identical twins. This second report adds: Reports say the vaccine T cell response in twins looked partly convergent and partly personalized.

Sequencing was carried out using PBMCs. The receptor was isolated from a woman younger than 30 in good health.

For the CDR3, the DNA is TGTGCCAGCAGATTACCGCTGTTTGGCGAGCAGTACTTC. Translated: CASRLPLFGEQYF. The chain carries TRBV7-9 and TRBJ2-7; D is unresolved. The CDR3 covers 13 residues. The germline V and J ends were trimmed by 6 bases and 6 bases, with 15 bases remaining between them. Germline lookup yields CDR1 SEHNR and CDR2 FQNEAQ (reference sequence).